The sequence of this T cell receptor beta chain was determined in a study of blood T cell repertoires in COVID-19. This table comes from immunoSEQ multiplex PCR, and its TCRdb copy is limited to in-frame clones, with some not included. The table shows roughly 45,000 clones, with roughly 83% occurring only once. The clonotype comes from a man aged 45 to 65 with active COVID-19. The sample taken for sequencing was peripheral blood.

The CDR3 DNA sequence: TGTGCCAGCAGCTTAGATATTATCAGGGATAATTCACCCCTCCACTTT. Its protein product is CASSLDIIRDNSPLHF. This chain links TRBV11-2 with TRBJ1-6; D may be TRBD1 (5 bases). Trimming took off 0 bases at V and 5 bases at J, with 11 bases between the two ends. This CDR3 region has 16 residues. Germline loops: CDR1 SGHAT, CDR2 FQNNGV.